These 7 T cell receptor beta chains were all obtained from the same sample, sequenced in a study of tumor-infiltrating lymphocytes in primary liver carcinoma. Extraction also yielded germline DNA, while blood RNA was obtained from unsorted whole blood. With a constant-region primer, TCR beta cDNA was made from approximately 500 ng of total RNA. Libraries for TCR beta were built through three nested multiplex PCR rounds, which together made up a slightly modified ARM-PCR procedure. In the first two PCR rounds, TRBV1-TRBV30 forward primers were paired with a C-beta reverse primer, and each round lasted approximately 9 cycles. A single record per CDR3 protein comes from TCRdb applying MiXCR to the multiplex PCR reads. The sample has 180,000 or so distinct CDR3 sequences; roughly 60% are singletons. The sample was peripheral blood. These receptors all stem from a man aged 35-49 years with primary liver carcinoma and hepatitis B virus infection.

The V and J genes are TRBV6-6 and TRBJ2-3, with 7 bases fitting TRBD2. J was trimmed by 0 bases and V by 5 bases; bases with no gene match: 11. The CDR3 totals 17 residues. CDR1 and CDR2 (germline): MNHNY, SVGAGI (reference sequence). The CDR3 loop reads CASSRNSLAASTDTQYF. CDR3 coding DNA: TGTGCCAGCAGTCGAAACAGTCTAGCGGCTAGCACAGATACGCAGTATTTT.

Worth noting for this clonotype: Just one base apart from a much larger clone, this may be a read error. The chain couples TRBV14 to TRBJ2-3; D is unresolved. The CDR3 loop spans 12 amino acids. V was pared by 1 base and J by 5 bases, with 4 bases between. Germline V lookup: CDR1 SGHDN, CDR2 FVKESK. CDR3 bases: TGTGCCAGCAGCCAAGCGGGAGATACGCAGTATTTT. This translates into CASSQAGDTQYF.

The chain recombines TRBV11-3 with TRBJ2-1, with D hard to call. In germline, CDR1 is SGHNT, CDR2 YENEEA. The CDR3 spans 12 residues. Between the trimmed V and J ends, which lost 9 bases and 8 bases, there was a span of 14 bases. The CDR3: CARTHNFDEQFF. Written as DNA, the CDR3 is TGTGCCAGGACCCACAATTTTGATGAGCAGTTCTTC. The complete variable domain, with remaining parts taken from reference TRBV11-3 and TRBJ2-1, reads EAGVVQSPRYKIIEKKQPVAFWCNPISGHNTLYWYLQNLGQGPELLIRYENEEAVDDSQLPKDRFSAERLKGVDSTLKIQPAELGDSAVYLCARTHNFDEQFFGPGTRLTVL.

As regards this clonotype: Here the CDR3 omits its conserved ending phenylalanine or tryptophan, so a read error is the likely source. The chain has TRBV12-3 or TRBV12-4 and TRBJ2-5; TRBD2 is a possible D gene (6 bases). Trimming stripped 2 bases from V and 7 bases from J, with 11 bases between. The CDR3 is 13 amino acids. The CDR3 coding sequence is TGTGCCAGCAGTTTATCCGGGGGAGGGACCCAGTACTAC. This translates into CASSLSGGGTQYY.

Remarks on this clonotype: At one end, the junction sequence differs from germline, possibly due to a read error. The chain couples TRBV13 to TRBJ1-1, with D uncertain. Germline CDR1 and CDR2: PRHDT and FYEKMQ (reference sequence). The CDR3 totals 14 residues. The CDR3 region is CASSLGRPNTEAFF. The CDR3 bases are TGTGCTAGCAGCTTGGGAAGGCCCAACACTGAAGCTTTCTTT.

V and J are TRBV11-2 and TRBJ2-5, with a tentative D call TRBD2 (6 bases). Germline CDR1 and CDR2: SGHAT and FQNNGV. This CDR3 is built from 14 residues. The CDR3 protein is CTSSLADRQETQYF. DNA for the CDR3: TGTACTAGCAGCTTGGCCGACAGACAGGAGACCCAGTACTTC.

The chain joins TRBV5-5 to TRBJ2-5; the D call may be TRBD1 or TRBD2 (5 bases each). Germline CDR1 SGHKS, CDR2 YYEKEE (reference sequence). The V gene lost 4 bases and the J gene lost 3 bases, with 19 bases spanning the gap. This CDR3 comprises 16 residues. The CDR3 sequence: CASSPWGIGTKETQYF. The CDR3 nucleotides are TGTGCCAGCAGCCCCTGGGGGATTGGGACGAAAGAGACCCAGTACTTC.